The next 24 T cell receptor beta chains were all read from a single sample in a study of T cells in Graves' hyperthyroidism and ophthalmopathy. Regions amplified from RNA transcripts were the TCR beta CDR3 regions. An initial round of RT-PCR targeting the TCR CDR3 relied on the HTBI primer set. TCRdb re-analysed the multiplex PCR reads in MiXCR, keeping a single row per CDR3 protein. Of approximately 600,000 distinct CDR3 sequences in the sample, around 21% were seen once. Sequencing was done on a sample of blood. The receptors originated from a man under 40 with Graves' ophthalmopathy.

The chain employs TRBV7-9 and TRBJ2-2, with 9 bases fitting TRBD1. V lost 5 bases, J lost 7 bases, and 8 bases stayed unmatched. Germline CDR1 and CDR2: SEHNR and FQNEAQ (reference sequence). The CDR3 totals 15 residues. CDR3 sequence reads: CASSAGDRESGELFF. CDR3 DNA: TGTGCCAGCAGCGCCGGGGACAGGGAGAGCGGGGAGCTGTTTTTT.

In DNA form, the CDR3 reads TGTGCCAGCAGCTCTCAGTCGCTCTTCCCGAACACTGAAGCTTTCTTT. Translated, it gives CASSSQSLFPNTEAFF. This rearrangement joins TRBV7-9 to TRBJ1-1; D is unclear. CDR3 size: 16 residues. Trimming cost V 4 bases and J 1 base, with 16 bases left between them. CDR1 SEHNR and CDR2 FQNEAQ come from the germline V gene (reference sequence). Based on the CDR3 plus reference TRBV7-9 and TRBJ1-1, the full variable domain is DTGVSQNPRHKITKRGQNVTFRCDPISEHNRLYWYRQTLGQGPEFLTYFQNEAQLEKSRLLSDRFSAERPKGSFSTLEIQRTEQGDSAMYLCASSSQSLFPNTEAFFGQGTRLTVV.

This sequence joins TRBV11-2 and TRBJ2-1; 10 nucleotides line up with TRBD2. The CDR3 runs 17 residues. Trimming cost V 5 bases and J 6 bases; bases outside gene matches: 13. From germline, CDR1 is SGHAT and CDR2 FQNNGV. The CDR3 DNA reads as TGTGCCAGCAGCCAATTCAGAGGACTAGCGGAGAGCAATGAGCAGTTCTTC. It specifies CASSQFRGLAESNEQFF.

This clonotype was counted a few times. The J gene is TRBJ1-5, the V gene TRBV5-6, with 9 bases that match TRBD1. There are 15 residues in the CDR3. Per the germline V gene, CDR1 is SGHDT and CDR2 is YYEEEE. The trim removed 3 bases at V and 1 base at J, leaving 2 bases unmatched. The CDR3: CASSYGQGSNQPQHF. The CDR3 DNA reads as TGTGCCAGCAGCTACGGACAGGGGAGCAATCAGCCCCAGCATTTT.

In its sample, this clonotype was seen a few times. The chain links TRBV6-1 to TRBJ2-7; 8 bases are a match to TRBD1. Germline CDR1 reads MNHNS; CDR2 reads SASEGT. The V segment lost 7 bases and the J segment 7 bases; nucleotides outside the gene matches: 15. This CDR3 has 15 residues. The CDR3 DNA follows: TGTGCCAGCAAGTACGCAGGACAGGGTCTACGGGAGCAGTACTTC. It translates to CASKYAGQGLREQYF.

This clonotype has more than one count but fewer than ten. The V and J genes are TRBV11-1 and TRBJ2-1; 10 bases fit TRBD1. The V gene's germline CDR1 is SGHAT and CDR2 FQDESV (reference sequence). There are 15 residues in the CDR3. V gave up 5 bases and J gave up 9 bases; unmatched junction bases: 10. The CDR3 DNA reads as TGTGCCAGCAGCAAAACCGGGACAGGGGTAAGTGAGCAGTTCTTC. This gives the protein CASSKTGTGVSEQFF. The full variable domain, rest sourced from reference TRBV11-1 and TRBJ2-1, is EAEVAQSPRYKITEKSQAVAFWCDPISGHATLYWYRQILGQGPELLVQFQDESVVDDSQLPKDRFSAERLKGVDSTLKIQPAELGDSAMYLCASSKTGTGVSEQFFGPGTRLTVL.

Of note for this clonotype: Germline and junction disagree at one end, which may indicate a read error. CDR3 sequence (DNA): TGTGCCGGCAGCGTAGGAGGGCGGGAGGCCACAGATACGCAGTATTTT. Its protein is CAGSVGGREATDTQYF. The chain is built from TRBV9 and TRBJ2-3, with 8 bases that match TRBD2. The CDR3 is 16 amino acids. CDR1 and CDR2 from the germline V gene are SGDLS and YYNGEE.

This clonotype came up many times. The V gene is TRBV4-3, the J gene TRBJ2-7; D might be TRBD1 or TRBD2, each matching 6 bases. Germline-derived CDR1 and CDR2 are LGHNA and YSLEER. Trimming took 3 bases from V and 5 from J, leaving 14 bases between them. The CDR3 extends over 14 amino acids. In nucleotides, the CDR3 is TGCGCCAGCAGCCATGCCCCCGGGGGCAACGAGCAGTACTTC. It specifies CASSHAPGGNEQYF.

This clonotype was seen at least ten times. The chain is built from TRBV7-2 and TRBJ2-2, with D maybe TRBD2 (6 bases). CDR3 length: 14 residues. V was trimmed by 3 bases and J by 8 bases, leaving 13 bases between them. Germline CDR1 SGHTA, CDR2 FQGNSA. The CDR3: CASSFPSETGELFF. The CDR3, as DNA: TGTGCCAGCAGCTTCCCTAGCGAAACGGGGGAGCTGTTTTTT.

The V call is TRBV18, the J call TRBJ1-5, with D unclear. The CDR3 length is 14 residues. The germline V gene has CDR1 KGHSH and CDR2 LQKENI. V gave up 6 bases and J gave up 3 bases, with 12 bases separating them. CDR3 amino acids: CASSPGGLNQPQHF. In nucleotides, the CDR3 is TGTGCCAGCTCCCCTGGCGGCCTCAATCAGCCCCAGCATTTT. The complete variable domain, with remaining parts taken from reference TRBV18 and TRBJ1-5, reads NAGVMQNPRHLVRRRGQEARLRCSPMKGHSHVYWYRQLPEEGLKFMVYLQKENIIDESGMPKERFSAEFPKEGPSILRIQQVVRGDSAAYFCASSPGGLNQPQHFGDGTRLSIL.

Remarks on this clonotype: Just one base apart from a much larger clone, this may be a read error. This sequence joins TRBV12-3 or TRBV12-4 and TRBJ2-7, with a tentative D call TRBD2 (5 bases). The CDR3 runs 12 residues. The CDR3 loop is CARSFGIYEQYF. In DNA form, the CDR3 reads TGTGCCAGAAGTTTCGGGATCTACGAGCAGTACTTC.

This rearrangement joins TRBV29-1 to TRBJ2-7; 8 bases match TRBD1. The V segment lost 4 bases and the J segment 5 bases; nucleotides outside the gene matches: 7. From germline, CDR1 is SQVTM and CDR2 ANQGSEA. This CDR3 contains 13 residues. In nucleotides, the CDR3 is TGCAGCGTTGCCCCGACAGGGGTCAACGAGCAGTACTTC. Translating gives CSVAPTGVNEQYF.

This clonotype appeared a few times. The rearrangement uses TRBV9 and TRBJ2-1; the D is unclear. This CDR3 contains 15 residues. The germline V gene encodes CDR1 SGDLS and CDR2 YYNGEE. The ends were cut back, 0 bases at V and 5 bases at J, with 12 bases in the middle. The CDR3 nucleotides are TGTGCCAGCAGCGTAGTAGGTGGCGGCAACAATGAGCAGTTCTTC. As protein: CASSVVGGGNNEQFF.

Concerning this clonotype itself: A read error is likely, as this CDR3 ends without the conserved phenylalanine or tryptophan. The chain uses TRBV11-3 and TRBJ2-3, with 9 bases aligning to TRBD2. The CDR3 length is 16 residues. Germline V gene sequence: CDR1 SGHNT, CDR2 YENEEA. Germline trimming cut 5 bases from V and 0 bases from J; bases unmatched to any gene: 6. The CDR3 DNA sequence: TGTGCCAGCAGCGTCGGAACTAGCGGGAGCACAGATACGCAGTATCTT. Its protein product is CASSVGTSGSTDTQYL.

This clonotype has more than one count but fewer than ten. The chain employs TRBV15 and TRBJ2-5; possibly TRBD2 for D (6 bases). Per the germline V gene, CDR1 is LNHNV and CDR2 is YYDKDF (reference sequence). This CDR3 contains 15 residues. V lost 0 bases and J 5 bases, leaving 13 bases between the germline ends. CDR3: CATSRDRGGVETQYF. The CDR3 bases are TGTGCCACCAGCAGAGATCGAGGAGGGGTGGAGACCCAGTACTTC.

This clonotype was observed a few times. V is TRBV29-1 and J is TRBJ1-1; unclear D gene. V lost 0 bases to trimming and J lost 0 bases, with 5 bases between them. CDR1 and CDR2 from the germline V gene are SQVTM and ANQGSEA. This CDR3 region has 13 residues. CDR3 loop: CSVEDGLNTEAFF. The DNA of the CDR3 is TGCAGCGTTGAAGATGGGCTGAACACTGAAGCTTTCTTT.

This clonotype was detected a few times. V usage is TRBV24-1 and J usage is TRBJ2-1; no definite D call. In germline, CDR1 is KGHDR, CDR2 SFDVKD. V was clipped by 5 bases and J by 9 bases, with 13 bases between them. This CDR3 has 13 amino acids. CDR3: CATSVSGFGEQFF. As DNA, the CDR3 is TGTGCCACCAGTGTTTCGGGTTTTGGTGAGCAGTTCTTC.

This clonotype was picked up a small number of times. The V gene is TRBV9, the J gene TRBJ2-7; D uncertain. V dropped 4 bases and J dropped 6 bases, with 17 bases sitting between them. The CDR3 sequence is 14 residues long. CDR1 is SGDLS, CDR2 YYNGEE, per germline. The CDR3 DNA sequence: TGTGCCAGCAGCTCAGATAGACGAATCTCCGAGCAGTACTTC. Translated, it gives CASSSDRRISEQYF.

Concerning this clonotype itself: A read error is possible here, since a much larger clone lies one base away. The chain has TRBV5-1 and TRBJ2-7; 9 bases agree with TRBD1. The CDR3 covers 16 residues. The germline CDR1 and CDR2 sequences are SGHRS and YFSETQ. V trimming: 4 bases; J trimming: 5 bases; junction bases outside the gene matches: 13. CDR3 bases: TGCGCCAGCAGCCCGAACTCCCGGGACAGGGACCACGAGCAGTACTTC. It is translated as CASSPNSRDRDHEQYF.

This chain uses TRBV13 with TRBJ2-1; maybe TRBD2 (6 bases). Germline V gives CDR1 PRHDT, CDR2 FYEKMQ (reference sequence). V lost 3 bases and J 6 bases, leaving 33 bases between the germline ends. The CDR3 is made up of 21 amino acids. The CDR3 DNA reads as TGTGCCAGCAGCTTGACGGTCCTTTTAGACGGTACCCAAGACGGGGGCAATGAGCAGTTCTTC. Its translation: CASSLTVLLDGTQDGGNEQFF.

At least ten counts were recorded for this clonotype. The V gene is TRBV2, the J gene TRBJ2-3; a weak D match, TRBD1 (5 bases). This CDR3 has 13 residues. V lost 6 bases and J lost 6, with 13 bases in between. CDR1 is SNHLY and CDR2 is FYNNEI in the germline V gene. DNA for the CDR3: TGTGCCAGCAGCCCAGAAGGGGCCGATACGCAGTATTTT. It encodes CASSPEGADTQYF.

About this clonotype: The junction departs from the called germline gene at one end, perhaps through a read error. This chain uses TRBV30 with TRBJ2-1; D remains ambiguous. The CDR3 is 11 amino acids. The germline gives CDR1 GTSNPN, CDR2 SVGIG (reference sequence). The CDR3 DNA reads TGTGCCTGGAGGACCTATAATGAGCAGTTCTTC. Protein: CAWRTYNEQFF.

This clonotype was counted at least ten times. The rearrangement links TRBV14 to TRBJ1-1; 8 bases agree with TRBD1. This CDR3 is built from 14 residues. CDR1 and CDR2 (germline): SGHDN, FVKESK. V shed 4 bases, J shed 5 bases, and the junction held 6 bases outside the gene matches. CDR3 loop: CASSRGDRRTEAFF. CDR3 nucleotides: TGTGCCAGCAGCCGGGGGGACAGGCGGACTGAAGCTTTCTTT.

This chain links TRBV6-1 with TRBJ2-7; 8 bases agree with TRBD2. This CDR3 spans 15 amino acids. J gave up 1 base and V 6 bases, and 8 bases lay outside the gene matches. Germline CDR1 MNHNS, CDR2 SASEGT. The CDR3, as DNA: TGTGCCAGCAGACAAGCGGGAGTGGGATCCTACGAGCAGTACTTC. Protein sequence: CASRQAGVGSYEQYF.